These 7 T cell receptor beta chains originate from one sample sequenced in a study of T cells in Graves' hyperthyroidism and ophthalmopathy. RNA transcripts were the template for amplifying TCR beta CDR3 regions. The primer set for the first-round RT-PCR of the TCR CDR3 was HTBI. MiXCR, applied by TCRdb to the multiplex PCR reads, yields one record per CDR3 protein. The profile shows fewer than 350,000 distinct CDR3 sequences, 20% to 25% of them singletons. Sequencing was carried out using blood. Every receptor here comes from a woman aged 45 to 65 with Graves' hyperthyroidism.

V gene TRBV2 combines with J gene TRBJ2-5; 7 nucleotides line up with TRBD1. CDR3 length equals 15 residues. From germline, CDR1 is SNHLY and CDR2 FYNNEI. V lost 5 bases, J lost 4 bases, and 10 bases stayed unmatched. The CDR3 nucleotides are TGTGCCAGCAGTCGGACAGGTTCTAGAGGAGAGACCCAGTACTTC. Protein: CASSRTGSRGETQYF.

This clonotype was seen at least ten times. Here the CDR3 DNA reads TGTGCCAGCAGTTCCCCGGGACAGGGTGTCTACGAGCAGTACTTC. It specifies CASSSPGQGVYEQYF. The rearrangement links TRBV7-9 to TRBJ2-7; TRBD1 agrees at 9 bases. CDR1 is SEHNR and CDR2 is FQNEAQ in the germline V gene (reference sequence). Losses at the gene ends were 6 bases for V and 3 bases for J; bases not matched to a gene: 9. This CDR3 comprises 15 residues.

The table lists this clonotype with many counts. The chain employs TRBV19 and TRBJ1-5, with D tentatively TRBD1 (6 bases). The CDR3 totals 15 residues. V was trimmed by 5 bases and J by 0 bases, leaving 11 bases between them. CDR1 and CDR2 from the germline V gene are LNHDA and SQIVND (reference sequence). CDR3 coding DNA: TGTGCCAGTAGTCGGACAGAAGATAGCAATCAGCCCCAGCATTTT. Amino acid sequence: CASSRTEDSNQPQHF.

This clonotype has ten or more counts. The J gene is TRBJ1-5, the V gene TRBV5-5; TRBD1 agrees at 7 bases. J gave up 5 bases and V 4 bases, and 9 bases lay outside the gene matches. From germline, CDR1 is SGHKS and CDR2 YYEKEE (reference sequence). The CDR3 loop spans 15 amino acids. Here the CDR3 reads CASSASGTADQPQHF. In DNA, the CDR3 is TGTGCCAGCAGCGCATCCGGGACAGCAGATCAGCCCCAGCATTTT.

At least ten counts were recorded for this clonotype. The chain has TRBV24-1 and TRBJ1-2; D perhaps matches TRBD1 (5 bases). This CDR3 contains 13 residues. Between the trimmed V and J ends, which lost 4 bases and 6 bases, there was a span of 11 bases. The V gene's germline CDR1 is KGHDR and CDR2 SFDVKD. As DNA, the CDR3 is TGTGCCACCAGTGACGGGACCGAGGATGGCTACACCTTC. Translating gives CATSDGTEDGYTF.

This clonotype was counted ten times or more. The chain combines TRBV12-3 or TRBV12-4 with TRBJ1-2; 11 nucleotides line up with TRBD1. V lost 6 bases, J lost 8 bases, and 5 bases stayed unmatched. The CDR3 is 13 amino acids. The CDR3 is CASSLDRGLGYTF. DNA of the CDR3: TGTGCCAGCAGCCTGGACAGGGGGCTAGGCTACACCTTC.

This clonotype was counted ten times or more. V gene TRBV3-1 combines with J gene TRBJ2-7, with unresolved D. The V gene's germline CDR1 is LGHDT and CDR2 YNNKEL (reference sequence). The CDR3 covers 14 residues. Trimming cost V 0 bases and J 4 bases, with 10 bases left between them. CDR3 region: CASSQEVQSYEQYF. The CDR3, as DNA: TGTGCCAGCAGCCAAGAGGTACAGAGTTACGAGCAGTACTTC.